This TCR beta chain was retrieved from a study of blood T cell repertoires in COVID-19. The wider study: Collection of acute and convalescent COVID-19 samples took place in the United States, Italy and Spain. Sample material is recorded as cDNA or gDNA derived from T cells, B-cell-depleted T cells, or PBMCs.

In the authors' methods: Reference gene primer amplification in the assay estimated nucleated cell counts. Some clones are missing from TCRdb's copy, which holds only in-frame ones; the method was immunoSEQ multiplex PCR. For V, J and clone size, that table is used; D and trimming come from the DNA. This table has tens of thousands of clones, around 85% appearing once. This CDR3 has 15 amino acids. V dropped 4 bases and J dropped 5; count of bases not matched to a gene: 7. Germline CDR1 and CDR2: SGHNT and YENEEA. The chain employs TRBV11-3 and TRBJ2-2, with 7 bases fitting TRBD2. Sequencing was done on a sample of peripheral blood. This TCR was recovered from a man older than 75 with acute or convalescent COVID-19. In DNA form, the CDR3 reads TGTGCCAGCAGCTCTTCAGCGGGAAGAACCGGGGAGCTGTTTTTT. It yields the protein CASSSSAGRTGELFF.